These 25 T cell receptor beta chains came from one sample sequenced in a study of shared clonotypes between healthy human individuals. Profiled with immunoSEQ multiplex PCR; TCRdb holds only in-frame clones, not every one. The repertoire has about 820,000 clones, about 91% of them found once; the top ten carry under 30%. Naive CD8 populations comprised CD45RO-negative cells positively selected for CCR7, excluding terminally differentiated effector memory CD45RA+ cells. Source material: naive CD8+ T cells sorted from blood. The receptors originated from a man aged 25 to 45 in good health.

DNA for the CDR3: TGTGCCAGCGGCTCGACAGGGACCCAGCCCCAGCATTTT. The encoded protein is CASGSTGTQPQHF. The chain joins TRBV6-5 to TRBJ1-5, with TRBD1 identical over 7 bases. CDR1 MNHEY and CDR2 SVGAGI come from the germline V gene. The length of the CDR3 is 13 residues. Trimming removed 8 bases from V and 7 bases from J; junction bases left unmatched: 8.

The J gene is TRBJ2-5, the V gene TRBV9; TRBD2 matches at 10 bases. Germline CDR1 is SGDLS and CDR2 is YYNGEE. CDR3 length: 15 residues. Trimming took 3 bases from V and 5 from J; bases not matched to a gene: 7. The CDR3 sequence is CASSDGAGGFETQYF. The CDR3 DNA is TGTGCCAGCAGCGATGGAGCGGGAGGGTTTGAGACCCAGTACTTC.

The rearrangement joins TRBV28 to TRBJ2-1, with D tentatively TRBD1 (5 bases). V lost 5 bases and J lost 9, with 17 bases in between. Germline V gene sequence: CDR1 MDHEN, CDR2 SYDVKM. CDR3 length: 14 residues. The CDR3 loop reads CASSPRTGVSEQFF. The CDR3 DNA reads as TGTGCCAGCAGTCCGAGAACAGGAGTAAGTGAGCAGTTCTTC.

The rearrangement links TRBV15 to TRBJ2-1, with D unclear. The CDR3 spans 15 residues. V was trimmed by 1 base and J by 1 base, leaving 8 bases between them. Germline CDR1 reads LNHNV; CDR2 reads YYDKDF (reference sequence). The CDR3 DNA is TGTGCCACCAGCAGAGGGACGGATTCCTACAATGAGCAGTTCTTC. Translation gives CATSRGTDSYNEQFF.

The V gene is TRBV27, the J gene TRBJ2-5; 10 bases are shared with TRBD2. There are 15 residues in the CDR3. After removal of 1 base from V and 5 bases from J, the junction contained 4 bases not matched to a gene. Germline V gives CDR1 MNHEY, CDR2 SMNVEV (reference sequence). In DNA, the CDR3 is TGTGCCAGCAGTTTATTATCGGGACTAGCGGAGACCCAGTACTTC. Residues: CASSLLSGLAETQYF.

This chain joins TRBV11-2 and TRBJ2-1; the match to TRBD2 covers 11 bases. CDR3 size: 17 residues. Per germline, CDR1 SGHAT and CDR2 FQNNGV. V lost 2 bases to trimming and J lost 7 bases; unmatched junction nucleotides: 10. CDR3 coding DNA: TGTGCCAGCAGCTTATACGGGACTAGCGGAGTAGGGAATGAGCAGTTCTTC. Residues: CASSLYGTSGVGNEQFF.

This clone was detected only once. The V gene is TRBV2, the J gene TRBJ2-1; a weak D match, TRBD2 (6 bases). The germline V gene encodes CDR1 SNHLY and CDR2 FYNNEI. The CDR3 runs 14 residues. V lost 4 bases, J lost 3 bases, and 10 bases lay in between. The CDR3 nucleotides read TGTGCCAGCAGTGTAGCGGAGGGCTACAATGAGCAGTTCTTC. Translating it yields CASSVAEGYNEQFF.

The rearrangement uses TRBV6-5 and TRBJ2-5; TRBD2 agrees at 8 bases. This CDR3 contains 15 residues. Losses at the gene ends were 2 bases for V and 5 bases for J; bases not matched to a gene: 7. Germline V gives CDR1 MNHEY, CDR2 SVGAGI. The CDR3 spells CASSYILAGGETQYF. Written as DNA, the CDR3 is TGTGCCAGCAGTTACATCCTAGCGGGTGGGGAGACCCAGTACTTC.

The chain couples TRBV5-6 to TRBJ2-1; a weak D match, TRBD1 (5 bases). Deletions cut 0 bases from V and 4 bases from J, with 5 bases between. This CDR3 has 13 residues. CDR1 is SGHDT and CDR2 is YYEEEE in the germline V gene. The CDR3 reads CASSLGQYNEQFF. The DNA of the CDR3 is TGTGCCAGCAGCTTGGGACAGTACAATGAGCAGTTCTTC.

The J gene is TRBJ1-2, the V gene TRBV9; maybe TRBD1 (5 bases). This CDR3 is built from 16 residues. V lost 4 bases and J lost 7, with 23 bases in between. Germline CDR1 reads SGDLS; CDR2 reads YYNGEE. The CDR3 is CASSPFRGAESGGYTF. The CDR3 coding sequence is TGTGCCAGCAGCCCATTTCGAGGGGCGGAATCCGGTGGCTACACCTTC.

This clone has a single count. The V call is TRBV28, the J call TRBJ2-2; TRBD2 matches 7 bases. This CDR3 has 15 residues. With 3 bases clipped from V and 2 bases from J, the junction kept 3 bases outside the gene matches. Germline V gives CDR1 MDHEN, CDR2 SYDVKM. The CDR3, as DNA: TGTGCCAGCAGTTTTTCTAGCGGTAACACCGGGGAGCTGTTTTTT. It translates to CASSFSSGNTGELFF.

The chain links TRBV4-3 to TRBJ2-2; D is perhaps TRBD2 (6 bases). The CDR3 sequence is 18 residues long. Germline-derived CDR1 and CDR2 are LGHNA and YSLEER. The germline V and J ends were trimmed by 1 base and 4 bases, with 19 bases remaining between them. CDR3 coding DNA: TGCGCCAGCAGCCAAGGACCTGGACCCCGGGGGTCCACCGGGGAGCTGTTTTTT. Its translation is CASSQGPGPRGSTGELFF.

The chain recombines TRBV19 with TRBJ2-2; 10 bases agree with TRBD1. This CDR3 has 15 residues. The ends lost 10 bases at V and 5 bases at J; junction bases unmatched: 10. Germline-derived CDR1 and CDR2 are LNHDA and SQIVND (reference sequence). The CDR3 sequence: CATIGQGVWTGELFF. The CDR3 region has the DNA TGTGCCACCATAGGACAGGGGGTATGGACCGGGGAGCTGTTTTTT.

This chain joins TRBV13 and TRBJ2-2, with 9 nucleotides matching TRBD1. The CDR3 totals 16 residues. Per the germline V gene, CDR1 is PRHDT and CDR2 is FYEKMQ (reference sequence). Germline trimming cut 6 bases from V and 1 base from J; bases unmatched to any gene: 6. CDR3 nucleotides: TGTGCCAGCAGAGCAGAGGGACAGGGGAACACCGGGGAGCTGTTTTTT. Protein sequence: CASRAEGQGNTGELFF.

This clone appeared once. The chain has TRBV27 and TRBJ2-1; possibly TRBD2 for D (5 bases). The CDR3 runs 14 residues. V was clipped by 8 bases and J by 0 bases, with 11 bases between them. CDR1 MNHEY and CDR2 SMNVEV come from the germline V gene (reference sequence). CDR3 DNA: TGTGCCAGCCGTGGACTGAGCTCCTACAATGAGCAGTTCTTC. Amino acids: CASRGLSSYNEQFF.

The rearrangement links TRBV27 to TRBJ2-7; 7 positions match TRBD1. Germline CDR1 reads MNHEY; CDR2 reads SMNVEV (reference sequence). The CDR3 is 14 residues long. With 3 bases clipped from V and 2 bases from J, the junction kept 4 bases outside the gene matches. The CDR3 here is CASSFGTAPYEQYF. In DNA, the CDR3 is TGTGCCAGCAGTTTTGGGACAGCACCCTACGAGCAGTACTTC.

The CDR3 is CASSGGQGGNQPQHF. The DNA for the CDR3 is TGTGCCAGCAGCGGGGGACAGGGCGGCAATCAGCCCCAGCATTTT. The chain links TRBV6-5 to TRBJ1-5, with 9 bases lining up with TRBD1. Germline-derived CDR1 and CDR2 are MNHEY and SVGAGI. This CDR3 comprises 15 residues. V gave up 6 bases and J gave up 2 bases; unmatched junction bases: 5.

The chain carries TRBV7-3 and TRBJ2-1; 7 positions match TRBD1. Germline CDR1 and CDR2: SGHTA and FQGTGA. The CDR3 is 13 residues long. Germline trimming cut 5 bases from V and 4 bases from J; bases unmatched to any gene: 2. The CDR3 DNA sequence: TGTGCCAGCAGCATGACAGGGTACAATGAGCAGTTCTTC. Protein: CASSMTGYNEQFF. Full variable domain (rest looked up from reference TRBV7-3 and TRBJ2-1): GAGVSQTPSNKVTEKGKYVELRCDPISGHTALYWYRQSLGQGPEFLIYFQGTGAADDSGLPNDRFFAVRPEGSVSTLKIQRTERGDSAVYLCASSMTGYNEQFFGPGTRLTVL.

This chain connects TRBV5-1 to TRBJ2-7; TRBD1 agrees at 8 bases. V lost 0 bases to trimming and J lost 4 bases; unmatched junction nucleotides: 6. Germline V gene data show CDR1 as SGHRS and CDR2 as YFSETQ. This CDR3 is built from 15 residues. The DNA of the CDR3 is TGCGCCAGCAGCTTGGAAGCAGGGGGCGCATACGAGCAGTACTTC. Its translation is CASSLEAGGAYEQYF. The full variable domain, its missing parts supplied by reference TRBV5-1 and TRBJ2-7, is KAGVTQTPRYLIKTRGQQVTLSCSPISGHRSVSWYQQTPGQGLQFLFEYFSETQRNKGNFPGRFSGRQFSNSRSEMNVSTLELGDSALYLCASSLEAGGAYEQYFGPGTRLTVT.

The chain carries TRBV6-4 and TRBJ2-7, with 9 bases identical to TRBD1. Trimming at V came to 6 bases and at J to 6 bases, leaving 9 bases not matched to a gene. Germline values: CDR1 MRHNA, CDR2 SNTAGT. CDR3 size: 14 residues. As DNA, the CDR3 is TGTGCCAGCAGACTCGGGACAGGGCTTCGCGAGCAGTACTTC. Residues: CASRLGTGLREQYF.

The rearrangement joins TRBV7-8 to TRBJ1-5, with D possibly matching TRBD1 (5 bases). CDR1 is SGHVS, CDR2 FQNEAQ, per germline. V was trimmed by 6 bases and J by 7 bases, leaving 16 bases between them. This CDR3 has 14 amino acids. The CDR3 region has the DNA TGTGCCAGCAGTCTCAGCAGGGATTTACAGCCCCAGCATTTT. Encoded protein: CASSLSRDLQPQHF.

The chain combines TRBV11-2 with TRBJ1-4; D unresolved. The CDR3 contains 13 residues. V was pared by 5 bases and J by 4 bases, with 8 bases between. CDR1 is SGHAT, CDR2 FQNNGV, per germline. This CDR3 reads CASSPASNEKLFF. The CDR3 DNA reads as TGTGCCAGCAGCCCGGCCAGTAATGAAAAACTGTTTTTT.

This clone was detected only once. The sample holds other DNA sequences that translate to the same CDR3. This chain joins TRBV6-5 and TRBJ1-2; D uncertain. V dropped 0 bases and J dropped 1 base, with 6 bases sitting between them. This CDR3 has 14 amino acids. The germline CDR1 and CDR2 sequences are MNHEY and SVGAGI. CDR3 protein: CASSYSSSNYGYTF. CDR3 DNA: TGTGCCAGCAGTTACTCATCCAGTAACTATGGCTACACCTTC.

V gene TRBV29-1 combines with J gene TRBJ2-2; 12 bases agree with TRBD2. From germline, CDR1 is SQVTM and CDR2 ANQGSEA. CDR3 size: 17 residues. V lost 0 bases, J lost 4 bases, and 6 bases stayed unmatched. The CDR3 nucleotides are TGCAGCGTTGAAGACCAACTAGCGGGAGGAGTCACCGGGGAGCTGTTTTTT. Its translation is CSVEDQLAGGVTGELFF.

This chain uses TRBV29-1 with TRBJ2-7, with TRBD2 matching 14 bases. J was trimmed by 3 bases and V by 7 bases; bases with no gene match: 11. Germline CDR1 reads SQVTM; CDR2 reads ANQGSEA. This CDR3 has 16 amino acids. CDR3 sequence reads: CSGQGTSGSSGYEQYF. For the CDR3, the DNA is TGCAGCGGGCAGGGGACTAGCGGGAGCTCTGGCTACGAGCAGTACTTC.